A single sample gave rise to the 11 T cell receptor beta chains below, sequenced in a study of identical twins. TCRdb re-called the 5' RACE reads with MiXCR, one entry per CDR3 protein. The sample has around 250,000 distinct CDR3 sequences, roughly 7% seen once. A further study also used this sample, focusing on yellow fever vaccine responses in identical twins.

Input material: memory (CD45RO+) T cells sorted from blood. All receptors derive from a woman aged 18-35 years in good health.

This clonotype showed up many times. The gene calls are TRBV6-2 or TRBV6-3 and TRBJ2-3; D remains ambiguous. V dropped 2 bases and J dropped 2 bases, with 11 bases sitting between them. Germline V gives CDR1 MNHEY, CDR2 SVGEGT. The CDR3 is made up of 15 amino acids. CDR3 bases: TGTGCCAGCAGTTACGGTGGGTCCGACACAGATACGCAGTATTTT. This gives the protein CASSYGGSDTDTQYF.

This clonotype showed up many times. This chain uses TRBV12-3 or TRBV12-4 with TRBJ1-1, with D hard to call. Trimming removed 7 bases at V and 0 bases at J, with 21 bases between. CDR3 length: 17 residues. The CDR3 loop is CASTPSDSLLMNTEAFF. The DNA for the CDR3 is TGTGCCAGCACGCCCAGTGATAGCCTACTGATGAACACTGAAGCTTTCTTT.

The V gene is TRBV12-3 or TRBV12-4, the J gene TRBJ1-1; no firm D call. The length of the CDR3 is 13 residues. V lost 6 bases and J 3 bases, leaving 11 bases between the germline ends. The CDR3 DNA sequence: TGTGCCAGCAGCCAGTACCTAGACACTGAAGCTTTCTTT. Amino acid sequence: CASSQYLDTEAFF.

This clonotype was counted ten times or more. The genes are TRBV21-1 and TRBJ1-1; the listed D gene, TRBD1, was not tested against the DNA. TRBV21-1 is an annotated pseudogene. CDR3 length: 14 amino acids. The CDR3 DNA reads TGTGCCAGCAGCAAGGTCGGGGGGAACACTGAAGCTTTCTTT. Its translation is CASSKVGGNTEAFF.

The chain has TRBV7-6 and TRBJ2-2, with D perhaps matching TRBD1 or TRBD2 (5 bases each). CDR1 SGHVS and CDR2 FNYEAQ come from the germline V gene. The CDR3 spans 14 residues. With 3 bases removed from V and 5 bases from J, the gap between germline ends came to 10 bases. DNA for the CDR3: TGTGCCAGCAGCTTCAGAGGGGCGACCGGGGAGCTGTTTTTT. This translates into CASSFRGATGELFF.

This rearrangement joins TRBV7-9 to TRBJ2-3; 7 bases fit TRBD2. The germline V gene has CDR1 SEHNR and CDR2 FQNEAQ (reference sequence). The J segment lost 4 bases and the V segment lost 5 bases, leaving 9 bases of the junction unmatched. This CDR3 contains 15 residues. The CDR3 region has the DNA TGTGCCAGCAGCCGCTTTACTAGCGCCCCAGATACGCAGTATTTT. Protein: CASSRFTSAPDTQYF.

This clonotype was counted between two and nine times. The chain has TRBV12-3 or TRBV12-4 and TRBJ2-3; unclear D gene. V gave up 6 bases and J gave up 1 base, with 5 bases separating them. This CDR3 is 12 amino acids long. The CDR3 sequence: CASRDRTDTQYF. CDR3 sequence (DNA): TGTGCCAGCAGGGATCGCACAGATACGCAGTATTTT.

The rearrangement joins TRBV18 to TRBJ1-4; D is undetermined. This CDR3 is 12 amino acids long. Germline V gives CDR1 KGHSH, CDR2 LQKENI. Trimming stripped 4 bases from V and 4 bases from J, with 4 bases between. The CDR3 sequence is CASSQGNEKLFF. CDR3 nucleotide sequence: TGTGCCAGCTCACAGGGTAATGAAAAACTGTTTTTT.

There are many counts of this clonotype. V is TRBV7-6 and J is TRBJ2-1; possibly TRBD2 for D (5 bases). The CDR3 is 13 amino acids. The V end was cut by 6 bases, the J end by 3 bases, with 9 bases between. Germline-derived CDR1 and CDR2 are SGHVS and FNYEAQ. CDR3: CASRPGNYNEQFF. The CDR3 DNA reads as TGTGCCAGCAGACCCGGGAACTACAATGAGCAGTTCTTC.

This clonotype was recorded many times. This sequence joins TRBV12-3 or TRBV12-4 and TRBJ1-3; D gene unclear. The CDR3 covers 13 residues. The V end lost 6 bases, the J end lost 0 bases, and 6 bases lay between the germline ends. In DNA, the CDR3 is TGTGCCAGCAGACAGAACTCTGGAAACACCATATATTTT. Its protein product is CASRQNSGNTIYF.

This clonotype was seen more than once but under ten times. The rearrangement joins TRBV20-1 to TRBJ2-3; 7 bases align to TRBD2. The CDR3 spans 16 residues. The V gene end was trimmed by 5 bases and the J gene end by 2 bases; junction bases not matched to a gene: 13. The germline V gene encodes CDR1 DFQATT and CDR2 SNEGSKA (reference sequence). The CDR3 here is CSAGKFGAGFTDTQYF. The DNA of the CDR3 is TGCAGTGCTGGTAAATTTGGAGCGGGATTCACAGATACGCAGTATTTT.